This TCR beta chain emerged from a study of blood T cell repertoires in COVID-19. Looking at the study overall: Spain, Italy and the United States supplied samples that represented acute and convalescent COVID-19. Sample material is recorded as cDNA or gDNA derived from T cells, B-cell-depleted T cells, or PBMCs.

Seattle's cohort entered during active infection and was followed longitudinally. The repertoire was sequenced with immunoSEQ multiplex PCR; TCRdb's copy has only in-frame clones and lacks some. The sample holds roughly 120,000 clones; around 85% are singletons and the top ten take around 6%. In germline, CDR1 is KGHSH, CDR2 LQKENI. V was clipped by 5 bases and J by 0 bases; unmatched bases: 6. CDR3 length: 15 residues. This clone was counted once. The receptor's source is a woman aged 55-69 years with COVID-19, enrolled during active disease. The sample comprised peripheral blood. The V gene is TRBV18, the J gene TRBJ1-2, with 7 bases that match TRBD1. As DNA, the CDR3 is TGTGCCAGCTCAGATCGCGGACAGGCTAACTATGGCTACACCTTC. Amino acid sequence: CASSDRGQANYGYTF.